This T cell receptor (beta chain) was recorded in a study of blood T cell repertoires in COVID-19. About the research overall: Both acute and convalescent COVID-19 samples were obtained from the United States, Italy and Spain. In each case, the material was cDNA or gDNA derived from T cells, B-cell-depleted T cells, or PBMCs.

Authors' data handling: Counts of nucleated cells, estimated from reference gene primer amplification, were obtained. Using immunoSEQ multiplex PCR, the repertoire was profiled, and TCRdb retains in-frame clones only, with some absent. V and J calls and clone size are as listed in that table; D and trimming were resolved from the DNA. Of around 100,000 clones in the sample, less than 95% were seen once. Seattle participants joined during active infection and were tracked over time. Germline V gene data show CDR1 as MNHEY and CDR2 as SVGEGT. The CDR3 is 14 residues long. The V end was cut by 0 bases, the J end by 5 bases, with 11 bases between.

The chain employs TRBV6-2 or TRBV6-3 and TRBJ2-7; possibly TRBD1 for D (5 bases). The receptor comes from a man between 18 and 29 years old with COVID-19, enrolled during active disease. Material: peripheral blood. The chain's CDR3 is CASSYSTFRDEQYF. The CDR3, as DNA: TGTGCCAGCAGTTACTCAACCTTCAGGGACGAGCAGTACTTC.